The source of this T cell receptor beta chain is a study of shared clonotypes between healthy human individuals. This CDR3 contains 14 residues. Looked up from germline, CDR1 is SGHAT and CDR2 is FQNNGV. V dropped 3 bases and J dropped 12; count of bases not matched to a gene: 6. Only in-frame clones appear in the TCRdb table, and some are missing; sequencing was by immunoSEQ multiplex PCR. This repertoire shows about 2 million clones, roughly 94% found once; its top ten account for approximately 0.13%. This sequence originates from a man in his late teens or twenties in good health. The sequencing input was naive CD4+ T cells sorted from blood. As to subset: CD45RA+ positively selected. The chain carries TRBV11-2 and TRBJ1-6; 9 bases agree with TRBD1. For the CDR3, the DNA is TGTGCCAGCAGCTTGGGGACAGGGCTCGGACCCCTCCACTTT. Its protein product is CASSLGTGLGPLHF.